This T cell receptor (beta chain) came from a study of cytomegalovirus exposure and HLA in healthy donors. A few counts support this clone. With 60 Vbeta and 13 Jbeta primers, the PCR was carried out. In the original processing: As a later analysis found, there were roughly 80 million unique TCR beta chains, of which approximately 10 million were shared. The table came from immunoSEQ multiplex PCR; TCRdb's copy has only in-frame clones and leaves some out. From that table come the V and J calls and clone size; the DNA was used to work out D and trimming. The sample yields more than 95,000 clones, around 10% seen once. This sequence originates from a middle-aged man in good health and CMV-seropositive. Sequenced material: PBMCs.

This chain's CDR3 is CASSADMNTEAFF. Here the CDR3 DNA reads TGTGCCAGCTCAGCAGATATGAACACTGAAGCTTTCTTT. The chain joins TRBV18 to TRBJ1-1; D not certain. CDR3 length equals 13 residues. Germline-derived CDR1 and CDR2 are KGHSH and LQKENI. V dropped 5 bases and J dropped 0 bases, with 7 bases sitting between them. The full variable domain, in which reference TRBV18 and TRBJ1-1 provide the parts outside the CDR3, is NAGVMQNPRHLVRRRGQEARLRCSPMKGHSHVYWYRQLPEEGLKFMVYLQKENIIDESGMPKERFSAEFPKEGPSILRIQQVVRGDSAAYFCASSADMNTEAFFGQGTRLTVV.